These 32 T cell receptor beta chains were all obtained from the same sample, sequenced in a study of cytomegalovirus exposure and HLA in healthy donors. PCR amplification relied on 60 Vbeta primers (plus 13 Jbeta primers). TCRdb keeps only in-frame clones here, not all; method: immunoSEQ multiplex PCR. The repertoire has about 170,000 clones, roughly four fifths of them found once; the top ten carry about 2.1%. Sequenced sample: PBMCs. Receptor source: a woman under 40 in good health and CMV-seropositive.

V and J are TRBV9 and TRBJ2-1; 13 bases are shared with TRBD2. The germline CDR1 and CDR2 sequences are SGDLS and YYNGEE. With V trimmed by 4 bases and J by 3 bases, 13 bases remained unmatched. The CDR3 runs 19 residues. CDR3 loop: CASSPATLAGGLRYNEQFF. CDR3 nucleotide sequence: TGTGCCAGCAGCCCCGCAACACTAGCGGGGGGGCTTCGCTACAATGAGCAGTTCTTC.

The chain uses TRBV27 and TRBJ2-5; TRBD2 matches at 8 bases. The trim removed 3 bases at V and 4 bases at J, leaving 4 bases unmatched. The length of the CDR3 is 14 residues. Germline V CDR1 and CDR2: MNHEY, SMNVEV (reference sequence). The chain's CDR3 is CASSFGGGLETQYF. The CDR3, as DNA: TGTGCCAGCAGTTTCGGGGGGGGGTTAGAGACCCAGTACTTC.

The CDR3 nucleotides read TGCAGCGTTGAAGGGGGGGGTCTATACAATGAGCAGTTCTTC. Protein sequence: CSVEGGGLYNEQFF. The rearrangement uses TRBV29-1 and TRBJ2-1; 7 bases align to TRBD2. Germline V gene data show CDR1 as SQVTM and CDR2 as ANQGSEA. The CDR3 is 14 amino acids. V dropped 1 base and J dropped 4; count of bases not matched to a gene: 4.

The table lists this clone with a count of one. The chain couples TRBV5-1 to TRBJ2-1; 9 bases line up with TRBD1. The CDR3 contains 15 residues. Losses at the gene ends were 1 base for V and 6 bases for J; bases not matched to a gene: 5. Per germline, CDR1 SGHRS and CDR2 YFSETQ. The CDR3 region is CASSLRTGEFNEQFF. DNA of the CDR3: TGCGCCAGCAGCTTGCGGACAGGGGAATTCAATGAGCAGTTCTTC.

This clone was observed a few times. The chain employs TRBV19 and TRBJ2-7; 14 bases align to TRBD2. The germline V gene encodes CDR1 LNHDA and CDR2 SQIVND (reference sequence). This CDR3 contains 17 residues. J gave up 3 bases and V 7 bases, and 11 bases lay outside the gene matches. Here the CDR3 reads CASMGGTSGSQDYEQYF. The CDR3 bases are TGTGCCAGTATGGGAGGGACTAGCGGGAGTCAGGACTACGAGCAGTACTTC.

This clone has just a few counts. This chain links TRBV27 with TRBJ1-6; D not certain. Trimming pared 7 bases from V and 7 bases from J, leaving 17 bases between. The CDR3 consists of 15 residues. Looked up from germline, CDR1 is MNHEY and CDR2 is SMNVEV (reference sequence). As DNA, the CDR3 is TGTGCCAGCACAGACCAGGTCCGGAGGAATTCACCCCTCCACTTT. Translating gives CASTDQVRRNSPLHF.

J is TRBJ2-7 and V is TRBV5-8; 8 positions agree with TRBD2. This CDR3 region has 15 residues. The V gene's germline CDR1 is SGHTS and CDR2 YDEGEE. Losses at the gene ends were 4 bases for V and 3 bases for J; bases not matched to a gene: 9. CDR3 DNA: TGTGCCAGCAGCGAGAGTACGGGGGGGCACTACGAGCAGTACTTC. It encodes CASSESTGGHYEQYF. The full variable domain, rest sourced from reference TRBV5-8 and TRBJ2-7, is EAGVTQSPTHLIKTRGQQATLRCSPISGHTSVYWYQQALGLGLQFLLWYDEGEERNRGNFPPRFSGRQFPNYSSELNVNALELEDSALYLCASSESTGGHYEQYFGPGTRLTVT.

The chain joins TRBV29-1 to TRBJ1-1, with D unclear. This CDR3 spans 13 amino acids. Germline assignment: CDR1 SQVTM and CDR2 ANQGSEA. V lost 3 bases and J lost 0, with 8 bases in between. As DNA, the CDR3 is TGCAGCGTTGATTCGTTTATGAACACTGAAGCTTTCTTT. Protein: CSVDSFMNTEAFF.

The V call is TRBV5-1, the J call TRBJ1-2; D perhaps matches TRBD1 (6 bases). Trimming cost V 3 bases and J 8 bases, with 11 bases left between them. Germline values: CDR1 SGHRS, CDR2 YFSETQ. CDR3 length: 12 amino acids. The CDR3: CASSSEQGGYTF. DNA of the CDR3: TGCGCCAGCAGCTCGGAGCAGGGGGGCTACACCTTC.

The chain links TRBV27 to TRBJ1-2; D might be TRBD1 (5 bases). The CDR3 length is 15 residues. The germline CDR1 and CDR2 sequences are MNHEY and SMNVEV (reference sequence). V lost 7 bases and J 4 bases, leaving 19 bases between the germline ends. The CDR3 loop reads CASIPRAGSGYGYTF. CDR3 bases: TGTGCCAGCATCCCAAGGGCAGGGTCGGGCTATGGCTACACCTTC.

This clone was counted once. The genes are TRBV7-6 and TRBJ1-1, with 12 nucleotides matching TRBD1. There are 20 residues in the CDR3. Germline V gives CDR1 SGHVS, CDR2 FNYEAQ. The junction had 15 bases not matched to a gene; V was cut back by 3 bases and J by 1 base. The CDR3, as DNA: TGTGCCAGCAGCTTGTGGCCCGGGACAGGGGGCCGGGGGGCGAACACTGAAGCTTTCTTT. Translating gives CASSLWPGTGGRGANTEAFF.

The chain carries TRBV9 and TRBJ2-1; 12 bases map to TRBD1. The V gene's germline CDR1 is SGDLS and CDR2 YYNGEE. The CDR3 loop spans 15 amino acids. The junction had 4 bases not matched to a gene; V was cut back by 3 bases and J by 6 bases. CDR3 sequence: CASSEGQGAFNEQFF. The CDR3 coding sequence is TGTGCCAGCAGCGAGGGACAGGGGGCCTTCAATGAGCAGTTCTTC. The full variable domain, with the rest looked up from reference TRBV9 and TRBJ2-1, is DSGVTQTPKHLITATGQRVTLRCSPRSGDLSVYWYQQSLDQGLQFLIQYYNGEERAKGNILERFSAQQFPDLHSELNLSSLELGDSALYFCASSEGQGAFNEQFFGPGTRLTVL.

The rearrangement joins TRBV9 to TRBJ1-1, with 10 nucleotides matching TRBD1. Germline CDR1 SGDLS, CDR2 YYNGEE. This CDR3 is built from 15 residues. The V segment lost 4 bases and the J segment 4 bases; nucleotides outside the gene matches: 7. CDR3 nucleotides: TGTGCCAGCAGCTTAAGGGACAGGGGATTCACTGAAGCTTTCTTT. Residues: CASSLRDRGFTEAFF. The full variable domain, in which reference TRBV9 and TRBJ1-1 provide the parts outside the CDR3, is DSGVTQTPKHLITATGQRVTLRCSPRSGDLSVYWYQQSLDQGLQFLIQYYNGEERAKGNILERFSAQQFPDLHSELNLSSLELGDSALYFCASSLRDRGFTEAFFGQGTRLTVV.

This clone occurred a few times. The chain is built from TRBV4-1 and TRBJ2-1; TRBD2 matches at 15 bases. The CDR3 has 19 residues. The trim removed 3 bases at V and 2 bases at J, leaving 8 bases unmatched. Germline assignment: CDR1 MGHRA and CDR2 YSYEKL. The CDR3 coding sequence is TGCGCCAGCAGCCAGTGGGAGGGACTAGCGGGAGGAACCTACAATGAGCAGTTCTTC. It is translated as CASSQWEGLAGGTYNEQFF.

As to this clone: This sample also contains other DNA sequences that code for the same CDR3. This sequence joins TRBV29-1 and TRBJ1-1, with D possibly matching TRBD1 (5 bases). CDR3 length: 13 amino acids. Germline V gives CDR1 SQVTM, CDR2 ANQGSEA. V was pared by 4 bases and J by 0 bases, with 9 bases between. The CDR3 sequence is CSVAGLMNTEAFF. The CDR3 DNA sequence: TGCAGCGTTGCAGGGCTTATGAACACTGAAGCTTTCTTT. Based on the CDR3 plus reference TRBV29-1 and TRBJ1-1, the full variable domain is SAVISQKPSRDICQRGTSLTIQCQVDSQVTMMFWYRQQPGQSLTLIATANQGSEATYESGFVIDKFPISRPNLTFSTLTVSNMSPEDSSIYLCSVAGLMNTEAFFGQGTRLTVV.

The gene calls are TRBV7-9 and TRBJ1-1; D possibly corresponds to TRBD1 (5 bases). The V end lost 3 bases, the J end lost 10 bases, and 15 bases lay between the germline ends. CDR1 is SEHNR, CDR2 FQNEAQ, per germline (reference sequence). The CDR3 extends over 13 amino acids. CDR3 bases: TGTGCCAGCAGCTTGACTGGGGCAGACCGAGCTTTCTTT. Its protein product is CASSLTGADRAFF.

The chain uses TRBV9 and TRBJ2-3; 7 bases match TRBD2. Unmatched junction bases numbered 7, after V lost 0 bases and J lost 3 bases. CDR1 and CDR2 from the germline V gene are SGDLS and YYNGEE. This CDR3 is 16 amino acids long. Here the CDR3 reads CASSVDSVGGTDTQYF. The CDR3 nucleotides are TGTGCCAGCAGCGTAGACTCAGTGGGAGGGACAGATACGCAGTATTTT.

This rearrangement joins TRBV6-1 to TRBJ2-3, with TRBD2 matching over 11 bases. The ends lost 4 bases at V and 0 bases at J; junction bases unmatched: 6. There are 17 residues in the CDR3. Germline CDR1 reads MNHNS; CDR2 reads SASEGT. The CDR3 reads CASSATSGGLSTDTQYF. DNA for the CDR3: TGTGCCAGCAGTGCCACTAGCGGGGGCCTAAGCACAGATACGCAGTATTTT.

CDR3 in DNA: TGTGCCAGCAGCGCTCGGGGTGAGGGCTTCTATGGCTACACCTTC. This sequence encodes CASSARGEGFYGYTF. This chain joins TRBV6-4 and TRBJ1-2; the D is unclear. Deletions cut 6 bases from V and 4 bases from J, with 18 bases between. Germline CDR1 MRHNA, CDR2 SNTAGT. This CDR3 has 15 amino acids.

The chain has TRBV5-4 and TRBJ2-1, with 9 nucleotides matching TRBD2. The CDR3 has 15 residues. Germline lookup yields CDR1 SGHNT and CDR2 YYREEE (reference sequence). Trimming at V came to 5 bases and at J to 8 bases, leaving 11 bases not matched to a gene. CDR3 DNA sequence: TGTGCCAGCAGTCCCGGGACTAGCTTGGTCGATGAGCAGTTCTTC. This sequence encodes CASSPGTSLVDEQFF.

The V and J genes are TRBV7-8 and TRBJ1-1; 9 bases align to TRBD1. V lost 6 bases and J lost 6; bases outside the gene matches: 11. CDR3 size: 15 residues. Germline V gene sequence: CDR1 SGHVS, CDR2 FQNEAQ. CDR3 in amino acids: CASSSTGTGLAEAFF. DNA for the CDR3: TGTGCCAGCAGTTCGACCGGGACAGGGCTCGCTGAAGCTTTCTTT.

CDR3 coding DNA: TGTGCCAGCAGCTTAGCAGGAGGGCCAGCTTTCTTT. Translated: CASSLAGGPAFF. The genes are TRBV7-2 and TRBJ1-1; D gene unclear. The V end was cut by 0 bases, the J end by 10 bases, with 9 bases between. The CDR3 runs 12 residues. CDR1 and CDR2 (germline): SGHTA, FQGNSA.

The chain carries TRBV10-1 and TRBJ2-5, with 10 bases fitting TRBD2. The CDR3 is 17 residues long. The V and J ends lost 2 bases and 5 bases, in that order; junction bases with no gene match: 11. Germline V CDR1 and CDR2: WNHNN, SYGVQD (reference sequence). CDR3 in DNA: TGCGCCAGCAGTGAGGGACTAGCGGCCCCAGGCGAGGAGACCCAGTACTTC. This gives the protein CASSEGLAAPGEETQYF.

This clone was counted a single time. The CDR3 DNA is TGTGCCAGCAGCCTCAATAGCGGGAAATACAATGAGCAGTTCTTC. As protein: CASSLNSGKYNEQFF. The chain recombines TRBV5-4 with TRBJ2-1; 8 bases are a match to TRBD2. V dropped 4 bases and J dropped 4; count of bases not matched to a gene: 7. The germline V gene has CDR1 SGHNT and CDR2 YYREEE (reference sequence). The CDR3 is made up of 15 amino acids.

This clone showed up just a few times. The CDR3 DNA follows: TGTGCCAGCAGCAGACTAGCGGGAGGGCCTAACACCGGGGAGCTGTTTTTT. Its protein is CASSRLAGGPNTGELFF. This sequence joins TRBV7-6 and TRBJ2-2, with 14 bases aligning to TRBD2. Germline V CDR1 and CDR2: SGHVS, FNYEAQ. The CDR3 totals 17 residues. V shed 5 bases and J 2 bases; nucleotides not matched to a gene: 4.

Only a few counts were recorded for this clone. The rearrangement joins TRBV4-3 to TRBJ1-5, with TRBD1 identical over 7 bases. Germline CDR1 LGHNA, CDR2 YSLEER. Losses at the gene ends were 3 bases for V and 6 bases for J; bases not matched to a gene: 8. The CDR3 runs 15 residues. The CDR3 sequence: CASSQSTRGVQPQHF. CDR3 coding DNA: TGCGCCAGCAGCCAGTCAACCAGGGGGGTTCAGCCCCAGCATTTT.

The chain carries TRBV7-9 and TRBJ1-4; D is undetermined. The V and J ends lost 2 bases and 4 bases respectively, with 11 bases between them. From germline, CDR1 is SEHNR and CDR2 FQNEAQ (reference sequence). This CDR3 region has 15 residues. The CDR3 is CASSLKRVFNEKLFF. CDR3 DNA: TGTGCCAGCAGCTTAAAGAGAGTTTTTAATGAAAAACTGTTTTTT.

The chain employs TRBV7-7 and TRBJ2-2; 8 bases match TRBD2. J gave up 4 bases and V 0 bases, and 4 bases lay outside the gene matches. Looked up from germline, CDR1 is SSHAT and CDR2 is FNYEAQ (reference sequence). This CDR3 contains 16 residues. In DNA form, the CDR3 reads TGTGCCAGCAGCTTAGCGGCGGGAGGTTCCACCGGGGAGCTGTTTTTT. It translates to CASSLAAGGSTGELFF.

This chain uses TRBV7-9 with TRBJ1-6; possible D gene TRBD1, 6 bases. The V and J ends lost 7 bases and 0 bases respectively, with 16 bases between them. The CDR3 runs to 17 residues. Germline V gene lookup returns CDR1 SEHNR and CDR2 FQNEAQ (reference sequence). DNA of the CDR3: TGTGCCAGCAACGTTAATCGAGGGGGCTCCTATAATTCACCCCTCCACTTT. Its translation is CASNVNRGGSYNSPLHF.

This clone has only one observation. CDR3 coding DNA: TGTGCCATCAGCCAGGACAGACTGGATGGCTACACCTTC. This translates into CAISQDRLDGYTF. V is TRBV10-3 and J is TRBJ1-2, with a tentative D call TRBD1 (6 bases). The CDR3 sequence is 13 residues long. Germline V gene sequence: CDR1 ENHRY, CDR2 SYGVKD. V gave up 6 bases and J gave up 6 bases, with 14 bases separating them.

The chain employs TRBV5-1 and TRBJ2-1, with 9 bases aligning to TRBD2. Germline CDR1 reads SGHRS; CDR2 reads YFSETQ. The length of the CDR3 is 15 residues. V dropped 4 bases and J dropped 8; count of bases not matched to a gene: 10. The CDR3 sequence is CASSPSSGGFYEQFF. The CDR3 region has the DNA TGCGCCAGCAGCCCCTCGAGCGGGGGGTTTTATGAGCAGTTCTTC.

The V gene is TRBV5-4, the J gene TRBJ1-1; possible D gene TRBD1, 6 bases. CDR3 size: 15 residues. Germline CDR1 is SGHNT and CDR2 is YYREEE (reference sequence). Trimming removed 4 bases from V and 0 bases from J, with 13 bases in between. CDR3 protein: CASSREQGMNTEAFF. CDR3 DNA sequence: TGTGCCAGCAGCCGAGAACAGGGCATGAACACTGAAGCTTTCTTT.